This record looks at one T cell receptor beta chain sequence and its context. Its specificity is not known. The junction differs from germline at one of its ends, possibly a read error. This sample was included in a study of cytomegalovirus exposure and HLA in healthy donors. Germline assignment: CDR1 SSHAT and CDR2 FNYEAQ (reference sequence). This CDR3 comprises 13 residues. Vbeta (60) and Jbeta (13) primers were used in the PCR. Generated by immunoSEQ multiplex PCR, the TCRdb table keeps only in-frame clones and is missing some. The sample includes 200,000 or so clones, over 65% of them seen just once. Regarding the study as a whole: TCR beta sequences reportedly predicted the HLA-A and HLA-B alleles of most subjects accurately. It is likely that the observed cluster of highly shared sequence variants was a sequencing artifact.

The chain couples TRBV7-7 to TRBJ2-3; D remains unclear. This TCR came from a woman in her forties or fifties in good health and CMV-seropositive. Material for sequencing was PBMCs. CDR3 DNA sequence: TGTGCTAGCAGCTTGGCCCTCACAGATACGCAGTATTTT. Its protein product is CASSLALTDTQYF. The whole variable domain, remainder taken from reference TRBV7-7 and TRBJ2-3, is GAGVSQSPRYKVTKRGQDVTLRCDPISSHATLYWYQQALGQGPEFLTYFNYEAQPDKSGLPSDRFSAERPEGSISTLTIQRTEQRDSAMYRCASSLALTDTQYFGPGTRLTVL.